This T cell receptor (beta chain) comes out of a study of cytomegalovirus exposure and HLA in healthy donors. The CDR3 contains 16 residues. The ends lost 4 bases at V and 3 bases at J; junction bases unmatched: 4. Germline V gene data show CDR1 as SGHTS and CDR2 as YDEGEE. Primers: 60 Vbeta forward and 13 Jbeta reverse. TCRdb's table, derived via immunoSEQ multiplex PCR, lists solely in-frame clones and lacks some. Altogether more than 95,000 clones are present, 66% being singletons, with the ten largest covering about 3.5%. The specimen was PBMCs. The chain recombines TRBV5-8 with TRBJ2-5; 15 nucleotides line up with TRBD2. The receptor comes from a woman in her 50s in good health and CMV-seronegative. CDR3 protein: CASSRGLAGGKETQYF. Written as DNA, the CDR3 is TGTGCCAGCAGCCGGGGACTAGCGGGAGGTAAAGAGACCCAGTACTTC.